Listed here is a single T cell receptor beta chain. Assay: immunoSEQ multiplex PCR; the TCRdb copy retains only in-frame clones and omits some. The sample consists of about 93,000 clones, approximately 86% of them appearing once. The sample originates from a study of T cell responses to AZD1222 COVID-19 vaccine. This CDR3 comprises 13 residues. Germline loops: CDR1 SGHNT, CDR2 YYREEE (reference sequence). Trimming shortened V by 4 bases and J by 6 bases, and 12 bases separated the two germline ends. The receptor's source is an adult in good health. The chain recombines TRBV5-4 with TRBJ2-3; D unclear. The sample was peripheral blood, taken on day 0 of AZD1222 vaccination. The CDR3 here is CASSPLVTDTQYF. The CDR3 coding sequence is TGTGCCAGCAGCCCACTGGTGACCGATACGCAGTATTTT.